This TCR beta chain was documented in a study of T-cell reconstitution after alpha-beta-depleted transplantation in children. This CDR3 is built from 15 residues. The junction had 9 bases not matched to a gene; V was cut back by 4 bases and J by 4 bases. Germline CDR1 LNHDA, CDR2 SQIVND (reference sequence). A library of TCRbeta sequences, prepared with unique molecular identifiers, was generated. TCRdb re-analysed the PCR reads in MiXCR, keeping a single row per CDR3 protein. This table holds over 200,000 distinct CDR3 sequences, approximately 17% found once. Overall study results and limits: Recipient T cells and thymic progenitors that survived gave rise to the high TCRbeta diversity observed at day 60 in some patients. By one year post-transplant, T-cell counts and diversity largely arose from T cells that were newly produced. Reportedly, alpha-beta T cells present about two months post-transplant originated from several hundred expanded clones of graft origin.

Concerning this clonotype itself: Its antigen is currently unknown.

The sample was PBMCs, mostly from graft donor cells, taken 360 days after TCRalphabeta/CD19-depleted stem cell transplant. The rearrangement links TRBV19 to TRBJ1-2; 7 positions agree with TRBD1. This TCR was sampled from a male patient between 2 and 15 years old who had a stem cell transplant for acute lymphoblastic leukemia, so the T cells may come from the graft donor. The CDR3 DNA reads TGTGCCAGTAGTAGAGCCCCGGGACAGACCTATGGCTACACCTTC. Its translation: CASSRAPGQTYGYTF.